This T cell receptor beta chain was observed in a study of T-cell memory formation after mild COVID-19. Across the study: The TCR clusters were mostly specific to one donor.

TCR alpha and TCR beta cDNA libraries carrying sample barcodes and UMIs were produced by 5'RACE using constant-segment primers. TCRdb processed the 5' RACE reads anew with MiXCR; each CDR3 protein has one entry. The repertoire holds approximately 290,000 distinct CDR3 sequences, roughly 8% seen once, with 20% to 25% in the top ten. This CDR3 has 15 amino acids. V was clipped by 4 bases and J by 3 bases; unmatched bases: 5. The germline CDR1 and CDR2 sequences are SGHVS and FQNEAQ. This rearrangement joins TRBV7-8 to TRBJ1-4, with 7 nucleotides matching TRBD1. This TCR was sampled from a man younger than 35 who had mild COVID-19 (a few samples of this study predate the infection). Cell type and time point are not known. Specimen: PBMCs or a T cell subset sorted from them (not recorded which). The CDR3 here is CASSSQQGSNEKLFF. The CDR3 DNA reads TGTGCCAGCAGCTCTCAACAGGGGTCTAATGAAAAACTGTTTTTT.